This T cell receptor beta chain was sequenced in a study of immune evolution from preneoplasia to lung adenocarcinoma. TCRdb's copy holds only in-frame clones and misses some; the assay was immunoSEQ multiplex PCR. The repertoire holds fewer than 11,000 clones, with roughly 74% as singletons. The V gene end was trimmed by 6 bases and the J gene end by 9 bases; junction bases not matched to a gene: 6. Germline loops: CDR1 MDHEN, CDR2 SYDVKM. This CDR3 is built from 13 residues. The clonotype comes from a person aged 65-85 years with lung adenocarcinoma. The rearrangement links TRBV28 to TRBJ2-1; 9 nucleotides align to TRBD1. Sequencing was carried out using FFPE minimally invasive lung adenocarcinoma tissue. The CDR3 nucleotides read TGTGCCAGCAGCCACCTGACAGGGGGTGAGCAGTTCTTC. Translated: CASSHLTGGEQFF.